This T cell receptor beta chain was observed in a study of T cells in Graves' hyperthyroidism and ophthalmopathy. Clinical symptoms, serum thyroxine, TRAb, thyroid ultrasound and orbital computed tomography informed diagnoses. PBMCs were obtained from approximately 10 ml fresh peripheral blood. Regarding the study as a whole: Researchers found most expanded thyroid clonotypes above 0.001 in blood as well. The model predicted ophthalmopathy a median around 6 months before onset.

The length of the CDR3 is 16 residues. Germline CDR1 is SGHNT and CDR2 is YENEEA. V dropped 5 bases and J dropped 7 bases, with 22 bases sitting between them. The table lists this clonotype with many counts. Its antigen is undetermined. From RNA transcripts, TCR beta CDR3 regions were amplified. Primed by the HTBI set, a first-round RT-PCR was run on the TCR CDR3. A single record per CDR3 protein comes from TCRdb applying MiXCR to the multiplex PCR reads. The table includes roughly 400,000 distinct CDR3 sequences, over 11% detected once. The origin of this receptor is a man aged 50-60 years with Graves' ophthalmopathy. The chain recombines TRBV11-3 with TRBJ2-3; maybe TRBD2 (5 bases). Material: blood. The CDR3: CASSGRAQSPPNTQYF. CDR3 coding DNA: TGTGCCAGCAGCGGGCGGGCCCAATCCCCCCCCAATACGCAGTATTTT.